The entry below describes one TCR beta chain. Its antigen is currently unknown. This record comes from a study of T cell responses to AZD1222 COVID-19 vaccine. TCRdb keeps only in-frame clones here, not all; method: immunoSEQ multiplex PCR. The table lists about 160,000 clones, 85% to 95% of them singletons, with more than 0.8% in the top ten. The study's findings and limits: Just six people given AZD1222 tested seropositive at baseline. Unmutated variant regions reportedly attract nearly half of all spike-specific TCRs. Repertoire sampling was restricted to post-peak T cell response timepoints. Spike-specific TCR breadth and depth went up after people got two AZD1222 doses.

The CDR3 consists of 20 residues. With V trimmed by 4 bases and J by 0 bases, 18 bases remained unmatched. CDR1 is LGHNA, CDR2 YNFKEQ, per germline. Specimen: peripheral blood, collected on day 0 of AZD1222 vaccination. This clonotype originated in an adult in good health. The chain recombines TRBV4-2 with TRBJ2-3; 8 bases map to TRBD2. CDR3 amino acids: CASSRLGGSGALASTDTQYF. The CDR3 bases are TGTGCCAGCAGCCGCCTAGGAGGTAGCGGGGCCCTTGCTAGCACAGATACGCAGTATTTT.